The rows below give T cell receptor beta chains drawn from one sample of a study. TCRdb re-analysed the 5' RACE reads in MiXCR, keeping a single row per CDR3 protein. The data show more than 10,000 distinct CDR3 sequences, roughly 50% seen once. Sequencing was performed on tumor-infiltrating Tregs sorted from the breast tumor. These receptors were obtained from a female donor with breast cancer. The CDR3 runs from the conserved cysteine through the conserved F or W. Not every row has a clone size; where given, it reads once, few, many or a size class.

abundance	j_gene	v_gene	CDR3aa
few	TRBJ2-3	TRBV7-8	CASRLVSADTQYF
few	TRBJ1-2	TRBV5-1	CASSFPGARGYTF
few	TRBJ1-2	TRBV20-1	CSASEGSNYGYTF
few	TRBJ1-5	TRBV4-1	CASSQRVGSGNQPQHF
few	TRBJ1-1	TRBV10-3	CAIAGSFDTEAFF
-	TRBJ2-1	TRBV20-1	CSAREGTRRSGEQFF
-	TRBJ2-3	TRBV12-3/TRBV12-4	CASSFMARTSTDTQYF
-	TRBJ2-1	TRBV4-1	CASLPSPELDFDEQFF
-	TRBJ1-2	TRBV20-1	CSAPPTGSYGYTF
-	TRBJ1-4	TRBV30	CAWSVGTGEKLFF
-	TRBJ1-1	TRBV27	CASSRAWEPEAFF
few	TRBJ2-4	TRBV12-3/TRBV12-4	CASSLGGGNIQYF
few	TRBJ2-4	TRBV7-2	CASSFVSGRVSGIQYF
-	TRBJ1-6	TRBV20-1	CSARTPGQGSSPLHF
-	TRBJ2-1	TRBV20-1	CSAEAGTPLSIDEQFF
-	TRBJ2-1	TRBV20-1	CSARADHEQFF
few	TRBJ1-2	TRBV20-1	CSARAPGGTSYGYTF
-	TRBJ1-3	TRBV4-1	CASSQIQGANSGNTIYF
few	TRBJ1-5	TRBV20-1	CSAQGQGLDQPQHF
few	TRBJ2-3	TRBV5-5	CASSLGTSSRSTDTQYF
-	TRBJ2-5	TRBV6-2/TRBV6-3	CASSSGQVGETQYF
-	TRBJ2-2	TRBV6-1	CASSALGRVSTGELFF
-	TRBJ2-7	TRBV30	CAWSSVPYEQYF
-	TRBJ2-1	TRBV4-3	CASSPDRDRIYNEQFF